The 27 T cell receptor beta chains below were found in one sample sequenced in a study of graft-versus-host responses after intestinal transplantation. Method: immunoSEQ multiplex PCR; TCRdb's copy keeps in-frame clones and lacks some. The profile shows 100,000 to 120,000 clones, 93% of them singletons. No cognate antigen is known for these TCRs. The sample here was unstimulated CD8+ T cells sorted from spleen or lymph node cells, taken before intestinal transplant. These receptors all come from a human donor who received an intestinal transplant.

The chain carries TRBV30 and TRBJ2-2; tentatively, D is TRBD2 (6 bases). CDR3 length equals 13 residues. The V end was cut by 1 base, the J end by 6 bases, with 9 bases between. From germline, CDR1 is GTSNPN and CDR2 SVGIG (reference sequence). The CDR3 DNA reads TGTGCCTGGAGTGGGGGAGGAGCCGGGGAGCTGTTTTTT. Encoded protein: CAWSGGGAGELFF.

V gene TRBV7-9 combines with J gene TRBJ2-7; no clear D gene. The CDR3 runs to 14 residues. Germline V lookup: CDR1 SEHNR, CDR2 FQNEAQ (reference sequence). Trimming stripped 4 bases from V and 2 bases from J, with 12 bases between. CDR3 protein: CASSSRPSPYEQYF. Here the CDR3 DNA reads TGTGCCAGCAGCTCGCGGCCCAGTCCCTACGAGCAGTACTTC.

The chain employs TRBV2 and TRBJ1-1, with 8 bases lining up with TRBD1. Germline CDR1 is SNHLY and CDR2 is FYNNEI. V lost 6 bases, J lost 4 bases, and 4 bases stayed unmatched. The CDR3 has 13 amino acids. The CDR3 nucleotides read TGTGCCAGCAGAGACAGGGGCAGCACTGAAGCTTTCTTT. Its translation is CASRDRGSTEAFF.

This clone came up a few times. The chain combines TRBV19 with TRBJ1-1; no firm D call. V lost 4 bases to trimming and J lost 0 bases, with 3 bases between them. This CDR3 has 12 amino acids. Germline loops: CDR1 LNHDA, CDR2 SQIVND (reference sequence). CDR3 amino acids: CASSTLNTEAFF. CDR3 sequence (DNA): TGTGCCAGTAGTACTCTGAACACTGAAGCTTTCTTT.

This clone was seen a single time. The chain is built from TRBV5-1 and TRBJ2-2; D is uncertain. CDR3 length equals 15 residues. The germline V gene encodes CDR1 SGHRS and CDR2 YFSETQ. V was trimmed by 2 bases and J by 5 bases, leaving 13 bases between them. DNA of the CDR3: TGCGCCAGCAGCTTCGGACCGGCTGGGACCGGGGAGCTGTTTTTT. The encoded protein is CASSFGPAGTGELFF.

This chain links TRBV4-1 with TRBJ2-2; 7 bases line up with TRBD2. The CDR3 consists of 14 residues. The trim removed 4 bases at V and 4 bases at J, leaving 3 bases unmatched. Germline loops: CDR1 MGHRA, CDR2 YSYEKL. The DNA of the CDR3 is TGCGCCAGCAGCCCACCGGGGGGCACCGGGGAGCTGTTTTTT. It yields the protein CASSPPGGTGELFF.

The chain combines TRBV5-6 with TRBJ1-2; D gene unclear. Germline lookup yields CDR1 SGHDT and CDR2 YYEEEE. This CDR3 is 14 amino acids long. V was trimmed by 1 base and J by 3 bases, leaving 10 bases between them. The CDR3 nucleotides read TGTGCCAGCAGCTTGTATCCCCGGGACTATGGCTACACCTTC. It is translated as CASSLYPRDYGYTF.

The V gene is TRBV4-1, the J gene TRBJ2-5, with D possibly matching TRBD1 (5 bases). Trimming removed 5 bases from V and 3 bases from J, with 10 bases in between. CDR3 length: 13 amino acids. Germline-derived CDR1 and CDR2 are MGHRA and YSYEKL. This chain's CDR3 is CASSGAAEETQYF. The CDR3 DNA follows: TGCGCCAGCAGCGGGGCGGCTGAAGAGACCCAGTACTTC.

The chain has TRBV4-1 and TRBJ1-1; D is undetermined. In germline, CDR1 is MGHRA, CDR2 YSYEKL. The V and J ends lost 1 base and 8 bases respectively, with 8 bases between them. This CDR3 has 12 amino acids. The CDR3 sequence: CASSQGTGEAFF. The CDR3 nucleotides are TGCGCCAGCAGCCAAGGGACGGGAGAAGCTTTCTTT.

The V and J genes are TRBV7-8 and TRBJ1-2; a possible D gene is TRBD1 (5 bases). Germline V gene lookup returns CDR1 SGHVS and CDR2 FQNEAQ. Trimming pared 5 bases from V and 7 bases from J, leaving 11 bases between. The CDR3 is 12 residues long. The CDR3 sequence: CASSLTGPGYTF. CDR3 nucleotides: TGTGCCAGCAGCCTTACAGGACCTGGCTACACCTTC.

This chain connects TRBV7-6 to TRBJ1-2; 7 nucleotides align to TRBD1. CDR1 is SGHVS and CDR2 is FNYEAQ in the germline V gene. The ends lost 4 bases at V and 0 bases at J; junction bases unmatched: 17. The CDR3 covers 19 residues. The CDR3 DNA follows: TGTGCCAGCAGCTCCTCACGGGGGGGACAGACTTTCACTAACTATGGCTACACCTTC. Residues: CASSSSRGGQTFTNYGYTF.

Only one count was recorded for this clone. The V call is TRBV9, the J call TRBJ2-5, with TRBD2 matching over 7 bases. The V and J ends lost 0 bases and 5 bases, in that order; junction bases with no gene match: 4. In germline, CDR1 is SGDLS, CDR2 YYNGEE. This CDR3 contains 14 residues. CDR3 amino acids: CASSVGGSAETQYF. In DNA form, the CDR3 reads TGTGCCAGCAGCGTAGGCGGGAGTGCGGAGACCCAGTACTTC. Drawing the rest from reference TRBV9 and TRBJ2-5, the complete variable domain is DSGVTQTPKHLITATGQRVTLRCSPRSGDLSVYWYQQSLDQGLQFLIQYYNGEERAKGNILERFSAQQFPDLHSELNLSSLELGDSALYFCASSVGGSAETQYFGPGTRLLVL.

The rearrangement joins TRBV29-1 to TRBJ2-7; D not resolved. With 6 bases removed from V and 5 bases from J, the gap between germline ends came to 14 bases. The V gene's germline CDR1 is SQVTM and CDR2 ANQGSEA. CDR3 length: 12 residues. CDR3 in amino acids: CSVLGSSNEQYF. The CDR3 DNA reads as TGCAGCGTCCTGGGCAGCAGTAACGAGCAGTACTTC.

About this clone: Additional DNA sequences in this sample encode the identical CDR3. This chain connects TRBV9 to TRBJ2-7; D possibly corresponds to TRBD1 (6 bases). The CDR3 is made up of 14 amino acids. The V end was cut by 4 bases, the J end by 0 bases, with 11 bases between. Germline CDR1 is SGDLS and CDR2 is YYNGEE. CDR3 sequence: CASSPGQSSYEQYF. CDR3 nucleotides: TGTGCCAGCAGCCCCGGACAGAGCTCCTACGAGCAGTACTTC. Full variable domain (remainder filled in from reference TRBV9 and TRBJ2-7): DSGVTQTPKHLITATGQRVTLRCSPRSGDLSVYWYQQSLDQGLQFLIQYYNGEERAKGNILERFSAQQFPDLHSELNLSSLELGDSALYFCASSPGQSSYEQYFGPGTRLTVT.

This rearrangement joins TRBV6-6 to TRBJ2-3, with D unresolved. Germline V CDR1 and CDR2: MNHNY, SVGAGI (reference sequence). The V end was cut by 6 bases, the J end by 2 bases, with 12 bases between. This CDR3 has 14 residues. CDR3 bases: TGTGCCAGCAGCTATTGGCGGAACACAGATACGCAGTATTTT. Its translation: CASSYWRNTDTQYF.

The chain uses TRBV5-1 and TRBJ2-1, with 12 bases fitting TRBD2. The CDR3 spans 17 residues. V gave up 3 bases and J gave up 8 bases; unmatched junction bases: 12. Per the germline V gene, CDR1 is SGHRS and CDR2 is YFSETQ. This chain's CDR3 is CASSWGLAGLKYDEQFF. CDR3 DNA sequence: TGCGCCAGCAGCTGGGGACTAGCGGGCCTCAAGTACGATGAGCAGTTCTTC. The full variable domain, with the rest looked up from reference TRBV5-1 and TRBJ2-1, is KAGVTQTPRYLIKTRGQQVTLSCSPISGHRSVSWYQQTPGQGLQFLFEYFSETQRNKGNFPGRFSGRQFSNSRSEMNVSTLELGDSALYLCASSWGLAGLKYDEQFFGPGTRLTVL.

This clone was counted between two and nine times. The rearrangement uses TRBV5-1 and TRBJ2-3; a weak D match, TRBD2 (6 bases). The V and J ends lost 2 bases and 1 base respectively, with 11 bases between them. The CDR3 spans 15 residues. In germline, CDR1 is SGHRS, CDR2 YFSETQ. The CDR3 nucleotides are TGCGCCAGCAGCTTTAGGCGGGAACGCACAGATACGCAGTATTTT. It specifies CASSFRRERTDTQYF.

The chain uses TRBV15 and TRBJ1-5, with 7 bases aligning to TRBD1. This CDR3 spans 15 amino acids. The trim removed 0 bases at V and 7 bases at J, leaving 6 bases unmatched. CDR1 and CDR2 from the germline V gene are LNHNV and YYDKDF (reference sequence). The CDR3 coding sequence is TGTGCCACCAGCAGAGACAGGGGGGTAGGGCAGCCCCAGCATTTT. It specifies CATSRDRGVGQPQHF.

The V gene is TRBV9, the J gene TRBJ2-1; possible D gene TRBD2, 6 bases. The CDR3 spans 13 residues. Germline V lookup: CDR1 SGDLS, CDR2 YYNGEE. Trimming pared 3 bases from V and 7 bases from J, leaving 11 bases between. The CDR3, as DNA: TGTGCCAGCAGCGGGACTATCTTGAATGAGCAGTTCTTC. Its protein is CASSGTILNEQFF.

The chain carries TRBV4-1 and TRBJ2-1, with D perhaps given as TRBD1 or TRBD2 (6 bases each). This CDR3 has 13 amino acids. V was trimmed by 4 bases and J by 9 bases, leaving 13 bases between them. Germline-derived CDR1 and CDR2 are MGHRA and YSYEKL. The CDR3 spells CASSREGGSEQFF. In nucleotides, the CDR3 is TGCGCCAGCAGCCGAGAGGGGGGCAGTGAGCAGTTCTTC.

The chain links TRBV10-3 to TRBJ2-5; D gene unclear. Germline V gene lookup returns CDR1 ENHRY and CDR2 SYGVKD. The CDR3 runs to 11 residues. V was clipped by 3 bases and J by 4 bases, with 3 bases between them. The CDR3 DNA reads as TGTGCCATCAGTGAAGGAGAGACCCAGTACTTC. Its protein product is CAISEGETQYF.

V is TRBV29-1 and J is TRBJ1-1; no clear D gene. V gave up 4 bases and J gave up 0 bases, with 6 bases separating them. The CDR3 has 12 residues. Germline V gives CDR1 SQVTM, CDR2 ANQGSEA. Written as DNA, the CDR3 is TGCAGCGTTGGTGAGTTGAACACTGAAGCTTTCTTT. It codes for CSVGELNTEAFF.

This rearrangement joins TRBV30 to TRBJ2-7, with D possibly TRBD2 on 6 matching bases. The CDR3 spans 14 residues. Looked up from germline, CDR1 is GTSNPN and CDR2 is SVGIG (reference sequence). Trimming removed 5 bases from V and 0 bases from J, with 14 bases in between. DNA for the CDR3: TGTGCCTGGCGCTCGTGGAGGGTCTCCTACGAGCAGTACTTC. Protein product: CAWRSWRVSYEQYF.

The CDR3 coding sequence is TGTGCCAGCAGTTTATCACGGACGAACACTGAAGCTTTCTTT. Protein: CASSLSRTNTEAFF. V is TRBV27 and J is TRBJ1-1, with D unclear. Germline V gene sequence: CDR1 MNHEY, CDR2 SMNVEV (reference sequence). The V end was cut by 0 bases, the J end by 1 base, with 6 bases between. The CDR3 is 14 amino acids.

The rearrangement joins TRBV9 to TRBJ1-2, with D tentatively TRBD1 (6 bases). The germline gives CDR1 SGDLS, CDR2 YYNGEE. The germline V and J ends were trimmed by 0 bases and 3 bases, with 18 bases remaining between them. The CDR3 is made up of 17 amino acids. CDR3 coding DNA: TGTGCCAGCAGCGTAGCTGGAGGACAGACCAGGGACTATGGCTACACCTTC. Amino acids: CASSVAGGQTRDYGYTF.

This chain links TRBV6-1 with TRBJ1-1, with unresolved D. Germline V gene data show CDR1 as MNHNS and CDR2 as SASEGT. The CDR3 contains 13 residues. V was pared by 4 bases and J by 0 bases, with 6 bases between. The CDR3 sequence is CASSAGMNTEAFF. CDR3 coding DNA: TGTGCCAGCAGTGCGGGAATGAACACTGAAGCTTTCTTT.

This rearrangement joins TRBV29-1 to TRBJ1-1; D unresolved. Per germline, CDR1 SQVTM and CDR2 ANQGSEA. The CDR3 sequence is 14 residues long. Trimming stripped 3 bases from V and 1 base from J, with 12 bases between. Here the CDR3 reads CSVDISGGNTEAFF. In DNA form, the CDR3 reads TGCAGCGTTGATATCTCCGGCGGGAACACTGAAGCTTTCTTT. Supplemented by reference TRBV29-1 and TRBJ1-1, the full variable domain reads SAVISQKPSRDICQRGTSLTIQCQVDSQVTMMFWYRQQPGQSLTLIATANQGSEATYESGFVIDKFPISRPNLTFSTLTVSNMSPEDSSIYLCSVDISGGNTEAFFGQGTRLTVV.